There are a few counts of the clone carrying this TCR beta chain. The CDR3 consists of 16 residues. V was clipped by 5 bases and J by 5 bases, with 18 bases between them. CDR1 is SGHAT, CDR2 FQDESV, per germline (reference sequence). These data come from a study of T cells in Graves' hyperthyroidism and ophthalmopathy. What was amplified from RNA transcripts were TCR beta CDR3 regions. The HTBI primer set was used in a first-round RT-PCR of the TCR CDR3. TCRdb re-called the multiplex PCR reads through MiXCR, storing one row per CDR3 protein. The sample lists under 250,000 distinct CDR3 sequences, roughly a quarter occurring once. Ophthalmopathy in the patients scored at least 3 on Clinical Activity Score and at least 4 on NOSPECS grade, lasting under 3 months. Uncontrolled infection, other autoimmune disease, pregnancy or lactation disqualified patients from enrolment. PBMCs came from around 10 ml fresh peripheral blood.

The J gene is TRBJ2-2, the V gene TRBV11-1; D is perhaps TRBD2 (6 bases). The origin of this receptor is a woman aged 40-49 years with Graves' ophthalmopathy. The sample was blood. The CDR3 DNA reads TGTGCCAGCAGCCCGACTAGTGAGATAGGGACCGGGGAGCTGTTTTTT. Its protein product is CASSPTSEIGTGELFF.